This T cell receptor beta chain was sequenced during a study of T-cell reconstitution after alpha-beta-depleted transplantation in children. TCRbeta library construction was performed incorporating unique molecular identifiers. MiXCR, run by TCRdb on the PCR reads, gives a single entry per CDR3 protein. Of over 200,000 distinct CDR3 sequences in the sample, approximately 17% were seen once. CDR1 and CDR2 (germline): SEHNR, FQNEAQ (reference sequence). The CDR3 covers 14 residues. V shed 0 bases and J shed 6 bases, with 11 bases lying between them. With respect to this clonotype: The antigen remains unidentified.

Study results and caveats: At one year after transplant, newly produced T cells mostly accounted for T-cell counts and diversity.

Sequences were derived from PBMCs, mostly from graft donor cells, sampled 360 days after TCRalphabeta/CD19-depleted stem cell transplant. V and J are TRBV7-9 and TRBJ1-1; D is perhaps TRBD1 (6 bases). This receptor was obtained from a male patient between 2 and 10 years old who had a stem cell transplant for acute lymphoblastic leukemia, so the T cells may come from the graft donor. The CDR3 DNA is TGTGCCAGCAGCTTAGCGGGGGGCCGCCCTGAAGCTTTCTTT. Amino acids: CASSLAGGRPEAFF.